Listed below are T cell receptor beta chains from one sample, sequenced in a study of T-cell memory formation after mild COVID-19. A single record per CDR3 protein comes from TCRdb applying MiXCR to the 5' RACE reads. The data hold 450,000 to 650,000 distinct CDR3 sequences, with approximately 18% observed a single time. The sequenced sample consisted of PBMCs or a T cell subset sorted from them (not recorded which). Receptors originate from an adult woman who had mild COVID-19 (a few samples of this study predate the infection). Cell type and time point are not known. The CDR3 runs from the conserved cysteine through the conserved F or W. Each record gives: clone size, D gene, J gene, V gene, CDR3 protein, CDR3 DNA. A D gene is named only where the DNA matches it firmly. Clone size is stated in some rows and not others, as once, few, many or a class when expanded.

few,TRBD1,TRBJ2-1,TRBV5-6,CASSNRDRDYNEQFF,TGTGCCAGCAGTAACCGGGACAGGGATTACAATGAGCAGTTCTTC
NA,NA,TRBJ1-1,TRBV5-1,CASSWASEDTEAFF,TGCGCCAGCAGCTGGGCCTCGGAGGACACTGAAGCTTTCTTT
NA,NA,TRBJ1-2,TRBV20-1,CSAGWESNYGYTF,TGCAGTGCTGGGTGGGAGAGTAACTATGGCTACACCTTC
few,NA,TRBJ2-1,TRBV7-2,CASTTKLASWQYNEQFF,TGTGCCAGCACCACTAAGCTGGCGTCCTGGCAGTACAATGAGCAGTTCTTC
NA,NA,TRBJ2-7,TRBV4-2,CASSHSGLGQYEQYF,TGTGCCAGCAGCCACTCGGGCCTCGGGCAATACGAGCAGTACTTC
NA,NA,TRBJ2-3,TRBV7-8,CASSSGILGGTDTQYF,TGTGCCAGCAGCTCGGGGATTCTAGGTGGCACAGATACGCAGTATTTT
few,TRBD2,TRBJ2-1,TRBV7-2,CASSLSRTSANEQFF,TGTGCCAGCAGCCTCTCACGGACTAGCGCCAATGAGCAGTTCTTC
NA,NA,TRBJ1-1,TRBV7-2,CASSPELALEAFF,TGTGCCAGCAGCCCAGAGCTGGCCCTCGAAGCTTTCTTT
NA,NA,TRBJ1-2,TRBV25-1,CASSESPWTETSGYGYTF,TGTGCCAGCAGTGAATCTCCCTGGACGGAGACCTCCGGCTATGGCTACACCTTC
NA,TRBD1,TRBJ2-7,TRBV20-1,CSAKGQSYEQYF,TGCAGTGCTAAGGGACAGAGCTACGAGCAGTACTTC
NA,NA,TRBJ2-1,TRBV20-1,CSARRGYEQFF,TGCAGTGCTAGAAGGGGATATGAGCAGTTCTTC
few,NA,TRBJ2-1,TRBV15,CATSRGIQSSYNEQFF,TGTGCCACCAGCAGAGGAATCCAATCCTCCTACAATGAGCAGTTCTTC
few,NA,TRBJ2-3,TRBV15,CATSRALLSGRLTDTQYF,TGTGCCACCAGCAGGGCCCTCCTTAGCGGTAGACTCACAGATACGCAGTATTTT
few,NA,TRBJ2-7,TRBV7-8,CASSLSGTATYEQYF,TGTGCCAGCAGCCTAAGTGGGACTGCGACCTACGAGCAGTACTTC
few,NA,TRBJ2-3,TRBV6-5,CASRPGPSTDTQYF,TGTGCCAGCAGGCCGGGACCCAGCACAGATACGCAGTATTTT
few,NA,TRBJ2-2,TRBV7-3,CASSPGFGYTGELFF,TGTGCCAGCAGCCCGGGTTTCGGGTACACCGGGGAGCTGTTTTTT
NA,TRBD1,TRBJ2-4,TRBV29-1,CSVVKQGSFIQYF,TGCAGCGTTGTAAAACAGGGGTCTTTCATTCAGTACTTC
NA,NA,TRBJ2-1,TRBV6-5,CASSSGPISYNEQFF,TGTGCCAGCAGTTCCGGGCCAATCTCCTACAATGAGCAGTTCTTC
few,NA,TRBJ1-2,TRBV12-3/TRBV12-4,CASSAGGGAVDGYTF,TGTGCCAGCAGTGCCGGGGGTGGGGCGGTTGATGGCTACACCTTC
NA,NA,TRBJ1-1,TRBV7-2,CASSFRVLDGAFF,TGTGCCAGCAGCTTTAGGGTTTTAGATGGAGCTTTCTTT
NA,TRBD1,TRBJ2-7,TRBV6-2/TRBV6-3,CASSYFSGDSRYEQYF,TGTGCCAGCAGTTATTTTAGTGGGGACAGCCGCTACGAGCAGTACTTC
few,NA,TRBJ2-3,TRBV12-3/TRBV12-4,CASSPQYRTDTQYF,TGTGCCAGCAGTCCCCAGTATCGGACAGATACGCAGTATTTT
NA,TRBD2,TRBJ2-7,TRBV7-2,CASSFGGGRSYEQYF,TGTGCCAGCAGCTTCGGGGGAGGGCGTAGCTACGAGCAGTACTTC
NA,NA,TRBJ1-1,TRBV7-2,CASSWTENTEAFF,TGTGCCAGCAGCTGGACGGAGAACACTGAAGCTTTCTTT
few,TRBD1,TRBJ2-1,TRBV12-3/TRBV12-4,CASRETGAVNEQFF,TGTGCCAGCAGGGAGACAGGGGCCGTTAATGAGCAGTTCTTC
NA,NA,TRBJ1-5,TRBV20-1,CSASAERDQPQHF,TGCAGTGCTAGCGCCGAGCGCGATCAGCCCCAGCATTTT
few,NA,TRBJ1-1,TRBV5-1,CASSFMAELNTEAFF,TGCGCCAGCAGCTTCATGGCAGAGCTGAACACTGAAGCTTTCTTT
few,NA,TRBJ1-2,TRBV7-2,CASSPSTGYTF,TGTGCCAGCAGCCCAAGTACTGGCTACACCTTC
few,TRBD1,TRBJ2-7,TRBV6-1,CASSGTGTGKNF,TGTGCCAGCAGTGGAACCGGGACAGGAAAGAACTTC
NA,NA,TRBJ2-5,TRBV5-1,CASKSGHTQETQYF,TGCGCCAGCAAATCCGGACACACACAAGAGACCCAGTACTTC
NA,NA,TRBJ1-1,TRBV18,CASSPPRSLNTEAFF,TGTGCCAGCTCACCGCCGAGGAGTCTCAACACTGAAGCTTTCTTT
few,TRBD2,TRBJ2-7,TRBV5-1,CASSSGTSGIGSYEQYF,TGCGCCAGCAGCTCAGGGACTAGCGGGATCGGCTCCTACGAGCAGTACTTC
NA,NA,TRBJ2-3,TRBV7-9,CASSLVPQGGEGDTQYF,TGTGCCAGCAGCTTAGTCCCCCAGGGGGGCGAGGGGGATACGCAGTATTTT
many,NA,TRBJ2-3,TRBV12-3/TRBV12-4,CASTRQDRITDTQYF,TGTGCCAGCACCCGACAGGATCGAATCACAGATACGCAGTATTTT
few,NA,TRBJ1-2,TRBV12-3/TRBV12-4,CASSFKSITF,TGTGCCAGCAGTTTCAAGAGTATAACCTTC
many,TRBD2,TRBJ2-3,TRBV9,CASSVEGTSSTDTQYF,TGTGCCAGCAGCGTAGAGGGGACTAGCTCCACAGATACGCAGTATTTT
NA,TRBD1,TRBJ2-2,TRBV9,CASSVSTGVVTGELFF,TGTGCCAGCAGCGTTTCCACAGGGGTGGTCACCGGGGAGCTGTTTTTT
NA,NA,TRBJ1-1,TRBV6-5,CASSYQGQPGTEAFF,TGTGCCAGCAGTTATCAGGGACAACCGGGGACTGAAGCTTTCTTT
NA,NA,TRBJ1-4,TRBV27,CASSRGRATNEKLFF,TGTGCCAGCAGCCGAGGGCGAGCAACTAATGAAAAACTGTTTTTT
NA,NA,TRBJ2-3,TRBV7-8,CASSVTQFETDTQYF,TGTGCCAGCAGCGTTACCCAATTCGAGACAGATACGCAGTATTTT
few,NA,TRBJ1-5,TRBV20-1,CSAKTKSNQPQHF,TGCAGTGCTAAGACGAAGAGCAATCAGCCCCAGCATTTT
NA,NA,TRBJ2-3,TRBV9,CASGPYRERTDTQYF,TGTGCCAGCGGACCTTACAGGGAAAGGACAGATACGCAGTATTTT
NA,NA,TRBJ2-3,TRBV19,CASSSRRSSDTQYF,TGTGCCAGTAGTTCACGTCGGAGTTCAGATACGCAGTATTTT
few,NA,TRBJ1-5,TRBV12-3/TRBV12-4,CASRTGSYGGPQHF,TGTGCCAGCAGAACGGGGTCTTATGGTGGGCCCCAGCATTTT
NA,TRBD1,TRBJ2-1,TRBV2,CASGLQGLPYNEQFF,TGTGCCAGCGGATTACAGGGGCTCCCCTACAATGAGCAGTTCTTC
few,TRBD2,TRBJ2-5,TRBV12-3/TRBV12-4,CASSSGGSETQYF,TGTGCCAGCAGTAGCGGGGGGTCAGAGACCCAGTACTTC
NA,NA,TRBJ1-4,TRBV5-1,CASSLGQAPEKLFF,TGCGCCAGCAGCTTGGGGCAGGCTCCTGAAAAACTGTTTTTT
few,TRBD2,TRBJ2-5,TRBV20-1,CSAAPVTSGEQETQYF,TGCAGTGCTGCTCCCGTGACTAGCGGGGAGCAAGAGACCCAGTACTTC
few,TRBD1,TRBJ1-2,TRBV7-2,CASSPQGASGYTF,TGTGCCAGCAGCCCACAGGGGGCTTCGGGCTACACCTTC
few,NA,TRBJ2-3,TRBV7-2,CASSLVPTSTDTQYF,TGTGCCAGCAGCTTAGTTCCGACTAGCACAGATACGCAGTATTTT
NA,NA,TRBJ1-1,TRBV29-1,CSVEVGTEAFF,TGCAGCGTTGAGGTCGGCACTGAAGCTTTCTTT